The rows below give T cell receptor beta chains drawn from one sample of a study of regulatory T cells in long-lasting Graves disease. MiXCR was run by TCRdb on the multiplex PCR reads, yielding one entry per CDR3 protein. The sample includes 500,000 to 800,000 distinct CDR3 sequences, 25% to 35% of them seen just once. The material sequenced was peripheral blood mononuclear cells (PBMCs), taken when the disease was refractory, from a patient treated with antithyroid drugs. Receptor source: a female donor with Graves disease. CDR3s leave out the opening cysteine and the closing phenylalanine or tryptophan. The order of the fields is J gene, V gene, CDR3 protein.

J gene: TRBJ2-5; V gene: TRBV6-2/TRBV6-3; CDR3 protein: ASSGPLGGEETQY
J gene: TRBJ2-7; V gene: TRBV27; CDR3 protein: ASRVRDRGTHEQY
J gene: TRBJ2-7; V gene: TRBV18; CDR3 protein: ASSPLPGQDYEQY
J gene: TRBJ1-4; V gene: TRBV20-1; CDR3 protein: SATHLTGTNEKLF
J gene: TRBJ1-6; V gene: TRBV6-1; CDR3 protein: ASSTRHLDNSPLH
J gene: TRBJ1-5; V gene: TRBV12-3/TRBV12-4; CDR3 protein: ASSLRGGGRVGNQPQH
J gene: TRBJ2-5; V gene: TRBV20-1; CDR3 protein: SARGEGGEKTQY
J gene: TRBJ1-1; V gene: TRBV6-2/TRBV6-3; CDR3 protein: ASRYDGPEAF
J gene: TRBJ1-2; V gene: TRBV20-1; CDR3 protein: SARPYLLEGYNYGYT
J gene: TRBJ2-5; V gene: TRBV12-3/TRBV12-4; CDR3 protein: ASSALETQY
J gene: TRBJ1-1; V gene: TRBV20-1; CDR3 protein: SAVDILNTEAF
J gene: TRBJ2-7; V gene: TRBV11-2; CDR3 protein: ASSLDGGSLGEQY
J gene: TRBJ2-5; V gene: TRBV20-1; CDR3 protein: SAKRTSGRAAETQY
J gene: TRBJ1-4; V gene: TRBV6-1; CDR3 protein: ASSGGVSNEKLF
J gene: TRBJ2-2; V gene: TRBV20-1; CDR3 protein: SARMGAVNTGELF
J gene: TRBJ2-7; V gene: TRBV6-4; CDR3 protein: ASSEQDSIDEQY
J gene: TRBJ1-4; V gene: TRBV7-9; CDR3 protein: ASSDPGEQEKLF
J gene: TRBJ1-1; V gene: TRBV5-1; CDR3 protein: ASNINRGRNTEAF
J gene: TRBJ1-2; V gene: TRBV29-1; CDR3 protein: SVKGQGIYGYT
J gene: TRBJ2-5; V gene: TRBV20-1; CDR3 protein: SAEDRAETQY
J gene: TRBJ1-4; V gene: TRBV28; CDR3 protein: ASSLWGTGGNEKLF
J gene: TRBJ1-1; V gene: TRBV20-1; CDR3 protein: SAPMGAGTEAF
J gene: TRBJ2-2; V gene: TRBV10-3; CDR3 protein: AISERSGELF
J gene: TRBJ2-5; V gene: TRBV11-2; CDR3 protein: ASSRGQFQETQY
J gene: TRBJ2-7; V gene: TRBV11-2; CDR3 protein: ASRGTGGRYEQY
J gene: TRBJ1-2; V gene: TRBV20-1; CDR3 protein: SANHPRPNGYT
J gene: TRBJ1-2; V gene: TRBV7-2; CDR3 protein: ASSLVFETYGYT
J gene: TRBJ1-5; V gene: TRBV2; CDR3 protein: ASSPLGNQPQH
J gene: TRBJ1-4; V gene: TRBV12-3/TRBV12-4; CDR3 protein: ASTLGYSNEKLF
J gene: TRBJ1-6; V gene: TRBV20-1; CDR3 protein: SASSLGTGGNSPLH
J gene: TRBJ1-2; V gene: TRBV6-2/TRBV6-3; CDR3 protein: ASSSGTGGIGYT
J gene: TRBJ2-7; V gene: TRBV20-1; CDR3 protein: SARRGGGNEQY
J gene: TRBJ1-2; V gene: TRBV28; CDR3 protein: ASSLIDRDGYT